A single T cell receptor (beta chain) is shown here with its context. Patients in Seattle were enrolled during active infection, then followed longitudinally. These data come from a study of blood T cell repertoires in COVID-19. Some clones are missing from TCRdb's copy, which holds only in-frame ones; the method was immunoSEQ multiplex PCR. The table lists under 400,000 clones, about 90% of them singletons. The CDR3 runs to 15 residues. Germline V gene data show CDR1 as GTSNPN and CDR2 as SVGIG (reference sequence). The V and J ends lost 2 bases and 1 base, in that order; junction bases with no gene match: 2.

This chain uses TRBV30 with TRBJ2-6, with TRBD2 identical over 7 bases. This TCR came from a woman aged 30 to 39 with COVID-19, enrolled during active disease. The sample taken for sequencing was peripheral blood. The CDR3 DNA follows: TGTGCCTGGAGTCCCGGGGGGTCTGGGGCCAACGTCCTGACTTTC. Translated: CAWSPGGSGANVLTF.